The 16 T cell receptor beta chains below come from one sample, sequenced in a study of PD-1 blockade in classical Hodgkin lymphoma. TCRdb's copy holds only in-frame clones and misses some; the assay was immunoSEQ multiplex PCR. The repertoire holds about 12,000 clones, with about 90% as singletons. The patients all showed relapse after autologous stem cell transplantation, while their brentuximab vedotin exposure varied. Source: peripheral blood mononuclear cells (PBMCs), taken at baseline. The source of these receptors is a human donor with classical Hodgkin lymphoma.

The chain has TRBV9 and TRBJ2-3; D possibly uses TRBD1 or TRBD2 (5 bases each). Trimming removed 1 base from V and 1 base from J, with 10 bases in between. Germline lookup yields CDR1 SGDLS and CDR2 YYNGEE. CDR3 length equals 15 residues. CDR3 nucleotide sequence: TGTGCCAGCAGCGTAACGGGGACCCGCACAGATACGCAGTATTTT. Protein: CASSVTGTRTDTQYF.

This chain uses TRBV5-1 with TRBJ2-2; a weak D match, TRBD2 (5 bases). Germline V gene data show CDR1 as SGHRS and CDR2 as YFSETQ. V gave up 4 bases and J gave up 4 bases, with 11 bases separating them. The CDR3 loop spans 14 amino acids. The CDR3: CASSTPGSTGELFF. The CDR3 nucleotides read TGCGCCAGCAGCACCCCGGGGAGCACCGGGGAGCTGTTTTTT.

The CDR3 here is CASSTDSGNTIYF. CDR3 in DNA: TGTGCCAGCAGCACGGACAGTGGAAACACCATATATTTT. The V gene is TRBV7-9, the J gene TRBJ1-3, with D maybe TRBD1 (6 bases). Trimming took off 5 bases at V and 3 bases at J, with 8 bases between the two ends. Looked up from germline, CDR1 is SEHNR and CDR2 is FQNEAQ (reference sequence). CDR3 length equals 13 residues.

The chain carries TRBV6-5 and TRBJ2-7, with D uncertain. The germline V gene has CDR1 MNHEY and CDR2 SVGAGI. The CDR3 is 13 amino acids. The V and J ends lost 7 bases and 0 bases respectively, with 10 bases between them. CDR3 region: CASTKLGSYEQYF. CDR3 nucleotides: TGTGCCAGCACCAAACTGGGCTCCTACGAGCAGTACTTC.

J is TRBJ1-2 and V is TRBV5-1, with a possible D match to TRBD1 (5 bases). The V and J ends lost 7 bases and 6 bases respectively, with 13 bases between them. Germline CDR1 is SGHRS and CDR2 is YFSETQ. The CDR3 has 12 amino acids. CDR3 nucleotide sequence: TGCGCCAGCTCCCAGGGTGTCGATGGCTACACCTTC. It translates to CASSQGVDGYTF.

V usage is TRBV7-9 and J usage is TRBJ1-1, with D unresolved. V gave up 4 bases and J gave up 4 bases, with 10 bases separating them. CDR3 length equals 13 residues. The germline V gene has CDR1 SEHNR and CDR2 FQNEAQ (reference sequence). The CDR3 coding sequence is TGTGCCAGCAGCTCTTCGGGAGGCACTGAAGCTTTCTTT. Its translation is CASSSSGGTEAFF.

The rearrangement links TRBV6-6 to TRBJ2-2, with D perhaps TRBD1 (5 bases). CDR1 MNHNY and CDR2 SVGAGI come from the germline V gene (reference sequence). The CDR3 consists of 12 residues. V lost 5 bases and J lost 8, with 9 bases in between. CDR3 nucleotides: TGTGCCAGCAGTCTAGACAGAGGGGAGCTGTTTTTT. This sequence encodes CASSLDRGELFF.

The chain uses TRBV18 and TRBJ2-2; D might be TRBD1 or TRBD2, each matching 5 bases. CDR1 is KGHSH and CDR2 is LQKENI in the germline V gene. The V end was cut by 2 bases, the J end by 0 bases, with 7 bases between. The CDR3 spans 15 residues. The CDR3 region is CASSPSGPNTGELFF. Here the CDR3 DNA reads TGTGCCAGCTCACCATCGGGACCGAACACCGGGGAGCTGTTTTTT. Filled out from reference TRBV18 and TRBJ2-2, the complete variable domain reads NAGVMQNPRHLVRRRGQEARLRCSPMKGHSHVYWYRQLPEEGLKFMVYLQKENIIDESGMPKERFSAEFPKEGPSILRIQQVVRGDSAAYFCASSPSGPNTGELFFGEGSRLTVL.

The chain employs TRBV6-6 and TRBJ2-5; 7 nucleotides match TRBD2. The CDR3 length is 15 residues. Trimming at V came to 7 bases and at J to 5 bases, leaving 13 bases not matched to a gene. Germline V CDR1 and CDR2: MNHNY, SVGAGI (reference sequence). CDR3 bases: TGTGCCAGCACCCCCTACGGACTAGAGTCGGAGACCCAGTACTTC. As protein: CASTPYGLESETQYF.

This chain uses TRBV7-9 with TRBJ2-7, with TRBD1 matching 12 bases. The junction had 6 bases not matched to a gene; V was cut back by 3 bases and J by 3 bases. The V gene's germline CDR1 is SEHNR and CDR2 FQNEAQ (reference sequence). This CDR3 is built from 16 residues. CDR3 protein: CASSFGTGGEGYEQYF. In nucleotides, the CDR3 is TGTGCCAGCAGCTTTGGGACAGGGGGCGAGGGCTACGAGCAGTACTTC.

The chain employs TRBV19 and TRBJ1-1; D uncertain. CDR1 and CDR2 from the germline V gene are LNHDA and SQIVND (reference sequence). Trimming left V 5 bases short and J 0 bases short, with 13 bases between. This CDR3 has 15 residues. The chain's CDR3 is CASSYQGRMNTEAFF. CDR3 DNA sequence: TGTGCCAGTAGTTACCAAGGGAGAATGAACACTGAAGCTTTCTTT.

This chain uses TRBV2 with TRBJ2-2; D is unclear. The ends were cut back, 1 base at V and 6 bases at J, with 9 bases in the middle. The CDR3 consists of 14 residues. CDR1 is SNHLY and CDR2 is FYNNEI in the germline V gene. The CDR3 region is CASSEGIRAGELFF. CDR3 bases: TGTGCCAGCAGTGAAGGGATAAGAGCCGGGGAGCTGTTTTTT. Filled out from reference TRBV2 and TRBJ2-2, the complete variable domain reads EPEVTQTPSHQVTQMGQEVILRCVPISNHLYFYWYRQILGQKVEFLVSFYNNEISEKSEIFDDQFSVERPDGSNFTLKIRSTKLEDSAMYFCASSEGIRAGELFFGEGSRLTVL.

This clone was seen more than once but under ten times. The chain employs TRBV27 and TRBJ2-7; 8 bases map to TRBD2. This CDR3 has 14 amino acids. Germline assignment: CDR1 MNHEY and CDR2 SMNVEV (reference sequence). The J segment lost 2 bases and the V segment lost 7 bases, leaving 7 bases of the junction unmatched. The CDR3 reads CASTSGGPTYEQYF. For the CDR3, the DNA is TGTGCCAGCACCTCGGGGGGGCCGACCTACGAGCAGTACTTC.

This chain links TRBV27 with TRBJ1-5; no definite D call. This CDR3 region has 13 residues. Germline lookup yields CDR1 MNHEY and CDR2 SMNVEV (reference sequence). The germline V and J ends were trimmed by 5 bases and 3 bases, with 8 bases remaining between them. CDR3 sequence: CASSQTINQPQHF. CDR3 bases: TGTGCCAGCAGTCAAACAATCAATCAGCCCCAGCATTTT.

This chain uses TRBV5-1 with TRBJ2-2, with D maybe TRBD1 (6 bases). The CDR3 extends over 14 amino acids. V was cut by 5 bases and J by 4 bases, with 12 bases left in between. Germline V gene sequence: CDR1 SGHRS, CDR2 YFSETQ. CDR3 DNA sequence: TGCGCCAGCAGGGACAGTCCTAGCACCGGGGAGCTGTTTTTT. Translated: CASRDSPSTGELFF.

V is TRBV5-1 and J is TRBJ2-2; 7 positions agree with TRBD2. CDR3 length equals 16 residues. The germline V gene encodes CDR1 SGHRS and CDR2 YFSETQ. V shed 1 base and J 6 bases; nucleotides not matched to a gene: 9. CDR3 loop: CASSLSGDRRPGELFF. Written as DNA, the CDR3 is TGCGCCAGCAGCTTGAGCGGGGACCGACGGCCCGGGGAGCTGTTTTTT.